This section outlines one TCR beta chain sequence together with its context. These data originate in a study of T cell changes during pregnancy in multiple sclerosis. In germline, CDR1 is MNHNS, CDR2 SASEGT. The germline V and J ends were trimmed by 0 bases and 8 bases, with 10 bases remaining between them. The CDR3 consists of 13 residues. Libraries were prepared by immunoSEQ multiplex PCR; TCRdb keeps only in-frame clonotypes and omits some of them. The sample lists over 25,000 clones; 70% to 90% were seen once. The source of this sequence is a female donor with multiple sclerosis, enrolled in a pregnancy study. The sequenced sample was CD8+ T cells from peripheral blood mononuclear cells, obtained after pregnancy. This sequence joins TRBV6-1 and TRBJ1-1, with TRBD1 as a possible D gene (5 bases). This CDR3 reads CASSEALAGEAFF. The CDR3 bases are TGTGCCAGCAGTGAAGCGCTGGCAGGGGAAGCTTTCTTT.